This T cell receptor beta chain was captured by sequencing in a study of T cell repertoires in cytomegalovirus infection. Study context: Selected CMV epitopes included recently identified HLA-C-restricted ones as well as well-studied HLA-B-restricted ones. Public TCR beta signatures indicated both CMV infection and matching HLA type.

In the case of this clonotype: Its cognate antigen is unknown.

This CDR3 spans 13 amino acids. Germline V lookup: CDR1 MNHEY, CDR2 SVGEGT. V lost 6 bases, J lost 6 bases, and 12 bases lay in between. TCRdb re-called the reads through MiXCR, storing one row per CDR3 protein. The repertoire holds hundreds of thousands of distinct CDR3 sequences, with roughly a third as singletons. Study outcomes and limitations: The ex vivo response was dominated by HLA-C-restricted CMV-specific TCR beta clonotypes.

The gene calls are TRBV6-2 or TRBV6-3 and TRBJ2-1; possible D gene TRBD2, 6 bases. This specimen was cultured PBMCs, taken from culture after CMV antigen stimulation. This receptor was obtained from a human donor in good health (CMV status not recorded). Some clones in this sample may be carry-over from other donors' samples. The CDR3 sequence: CASSIGTPNEQFF. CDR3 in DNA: TGTGCCAGCAGCATCGGGACTCCCAATGAGCAGTTCTTC.